The 24 T cell receptor beta chains below were found in one sample sequenced in a study of T cell changes during pregnancy in multiple sclerosis. Method: immunoSEQ multiplex PCR; TCRdb's copy keeps in-frame clones and lacks some. Here the sample spans roughly 25,000 clones, about 88% being singletons. The specimen comprised CD4+ T cells from peripheral blood mononuclear cells, sampled in the first trimester of pregnancy. The source of these receptors is a female donor in good health, enrolled as a control in a pregnancy study.

This chain connects TRBV15 to TRBJ1-2; D is unclear. Germline V gene lookup returns CDR1 LNHNV and CDR2 YYDKDF (reference sequence). This CDR3 is 15 amino acids long. V lost 0 bases to trimming and J lost 1 base, with 9 bases between them. The CDR3 region is CATSRDLSVNYGYTF. The CDR3 bases are TGTGCCACCAGCAGAGATCTTTCAGTTAACTATGGCTACACCTTC.

This clone was observed a single time. The chain combines TRBV4-2 with TRBJ2-1; D is undetermined. This CDR3 contains 14 residues. In germline, CDR1 is LGHNA, CDR2 YNFKEQ. Trimming left V 4 bases short and J 7 bases short, with 14 bases between. CDR3 bases: TGTGCCAGCAGCCCCCAGACTGTGGCTAATGAGCAGTTCTTC. Protein product: CASSPQTVANEQFF.

The chain combines TRBV6-6 with TRBJ1-5; D gene ambiguous. The CDR3 contains 15 residues. The germline V gene encodes CDR1 MNHNY and CDR2 SVGAGI (reference sequence). Trimming shortened V by 5 bases and J by 6 bases, and 17 bases separated the two germline ends. The CDR3: CASSPLDAGGQPQHF. The CDR3 DNA reads TGTGCCAGCAGTCCTCTCGATGCAGGAGGTCAGCCCCAGCATTTT.

V gene TRBV4-1 combines with J gene TRBJ2-7; maybe TRBD2 (6 bases). The CDR3 loop spans 15 amino acids. V lost 4 bases and J lost 5, with 18 bases in between. Germline CDR1 and CDR2: MGHRA and YSYEKL. This CDR3 is CASSPNHGGLDEQYF. CDR3 nucleotides: TGCGCCAGCAGCCCCAATCACGGGGGTTTGGACGAGCAGTACTTC.

The V and J genes are TRBV6-5 and TRBJ2-5; 10 bases fit TRBD2. Germline trimming cut 6 bases from V and 5 bases from J; bases unmatched to any gene: 6. Germline lookup yields CDR1 MNHEY and CDR2 SVGAGI. This CDR3 has 14 amino acids. The CDR3 region has the DNA TGTGCCAGCAGCCTTCTTAGCGGGAGGGAGACCCAGTACTTC. Protein product: CASSLLSGRETQYF.

J is TRBJ1-1 and V is TRBV7-9, with TRBD1 matching 11 bases. CDR1 is SEHNR and CDR2 is FQNEAQ in the germline V gene (reference sequence). The CDR3 consists of 15 residues. V trimming: 7 bases; J trimming: 6 bases; junction bases outside the gene matches: 10. CDR3 DNA sequence: TGTGCCAGCACCGGACAGGGGGCGGTCTCTGCTGAAGCTTTCTTT. It specifies CASTGQGAVSAEAFF.

This clone was counted a single time. The V and J genes are TRBV11-2 and TRBJ1-1; perhaps TRBD1 as D (5 bases). CDR3 length: 16 amino acids. Germline values: CDR1 SGHAT, CDR2 FQNNGV. V was pared by 3 bases and J by 0 bases, with 14 bases between. CDR3 sequence reads: CASSLIAGGMNTEAFF. In nucleotides, the CDR3 is TGTGCCAGCAGCTTGATCGCGGGGGGTATGAACACTGAAGCTTTCTTT.

This clone was found once. The V and J genes are TRBV18 and TRBJ1-2; D may be TRBD1 (6 bases). Germline lookup yields CDR1 KGHSH and CDR2 LQKENI. The V end was cut by 2 bases, the J end by 2 bases, with 9 bases between. The CDR3 is 14 amino acids. The CDR3 DNA reads TGTGCCAGCTCACCAGAACAGGGAAACTATGGCTACACCTTC. This encodes CASSPEQGNYGYTF.

This chain connects TRBV29-1 to TRBJ2-3; no clear D. The CDR3 runs to 11 residues. Trimming stripped 4 bases from V and 6 bases from J, with 8 bases between. Per germline, CDR1 SQVTM and CDR2 ANQGSEA. CDR3 amino acids: CSVVTGDTQYF. CDR3 bases: TGCAGCGTTGTGACCGGGGATACGCAGTATTTT.

This chain joins TRBV7-9 and TRBJ1-3, with 9 nucleotides matching TRBD1. The germline gives CDR1 SEHNR, CDR2 FQNEAQ (reference sequence). Losses at the gene ends were 2 bases for V and 3 bases for J; bases not matched to a gene: 11. This CDR3 has 18 amino acids. The CDR3 DNA reads TGTGCCAGCAGCTTATCCTGGGGGACAGGGTCGGTTGGAAACACCATATATTTT. It codes for CASSLSWGTGSVGNTIYF.

This chain connects TRBV7-9 to TRBJ1-3; 9 bases line up with TRBD1. This CDR3 contains 15 residues. CDR1 and CDR2 (germline): SEHNR, FQNEAQ (reference sequence). V lost 4 bases and J lost 2; bases outside the gene matches: 3. The CDR3 reads CASSSRDRAGNTIYF. CDR3 sequence (DNA): TGTGCCAGCAGCTCCCGGGACAGGGCTGGAAACACCATATATTTT.

The V call is TRBV5-6, the J call TRBJ2-7; D uncertain. This CDR3 region has 14 residues. Germline V gives CDR1 SGHDT, CDR2 YYEEEE. The germline V and J ends were trimmed by 2 bases and 0 bases, with 9 bases remaining between them. The CDR3 DNA follows: TGTGCCAGCAGCTTCAGGTGGTCCTCCTACGAGCAGTACTTC. Amino acids: CASSFRWSSYEQYF.

The chain joins TRBV5-4 to TRBJ2-7; 10 bases align to TRBD1. J was trimmed by 7 bases and V by 5 bases; bases with no gene match: 9. Germline V lookup: CDR1 SGHNT, CDR2 YYREEE (reference sequence). The CDR3 covers 14 residues. CDR3 bases: TGTGCCAGCAGTTCGGACAGGGGGATTGAGGAGCAGTACTTC. Its translation: CASSSDRGIEEQYF.

The DNA of the CDR3 is TGCGCCAGCAGCTTGGCGGCGGGGGGTTCCTACGAGCAGTACTTC. Protein product: CASSLAAGGSYEQYF. The chain links TRBV5-1 to TRBJ2-7; 8 bases fit TRBD2. Trimming at V came to 0 bases and at J to 1 base, leaving 3 bases not matched to a gene. The CDR3 is 15 residues long. CDR1 is SGHRS and CDR2 is YFSETQ in the germline V gene.

The rearrangement links TRBV19 to TRBJ2-3; tentatively, D is TRBD1 (6 bases). Per the germline V gene, CDR1 is LNHDA and CDR2 is SQIVND (reference sequence). This CDR3 has 13 amino acids. V dropped 6 bases and J dropped 2 bases, with 9 bases sitting between them. CDR3 protein: CASSTGFTDTQYF. The CDR3 region has the DNA TGTGCCAGTAGCACAGGGTTCACAGATACGCAGTATTTT.

This chain joins TRBV6-1 and TRBJ1-2; D remains unclear. Between the trimmed V and J ends, which lost 8 bases and 0 bases, there was a span of 13 bases. Per germline, CDR1 MNHNS and CDR2 SASEGT. The CDR3 sequence is 14 residues long. The CDR3 region has the DNA TGTGCCAGCGGTTCAATTACAGCTAACTATGGCTACACCTTC. Translated, it gives CASGSITANYGYTF.

The chain combines TRBV7-9 with TRBJ2-3; the D gene is possibly TRBD1 (6 bases). The CDR3 has 16 residues. Trimming took 2 bases from V and 2 from J, leaving 14 bases between them. CDR1 and CDR2 (germline): SEHNR, FQNEAQ (reference sequence). CDR3 bases: TGTGCCAGCAGCTTATTAGGGCAGGGGCTCACAGATACGCAGTATTTT. Translating it yields CASSLLGQGLTDTQYF.

CDR3 sequence reads: CASSSGTVIAKNIQYF. The CDR3 nucleotides read TGTGCCAGCAGCTCTGGGACAGTTATAGCCAAAAACATTCAGTACTTC. V is TRBV7-9 and J is TRBJ2-4; 7 bases are a match to TRBD1. Trimming removed 4 bases from V and 0 bases from J; junction bases left unmatched: 6. This CDR3 has 16 amino acids. Germline CDR1 SEHNR, CDR2 FQNEAQ (reference sequence).

The V gene is TRBV28, the J gene TRBJ1-2; D unresolved. Germline CDR1 reads MDHEN; CDR2 reads SYDVKM. The CDR3 has 14 residues. Trimming removed 2 bases from V and 3 bases from J, with 10 bases in between. The chain's CDR3 is CASSLIVADYGYTF. The CDR3 bases are TGTGCCAGCAGTTTAATTGTGGCAGACTATGGCTACACCTTC.

The rearrangement uses TRBV9 and TRBJ2-7, with a weak D call TRBD2 (5 bases). V lost 2 bases, J lost 5 bases, and 17 bases lay in between. Germline CDR1 reads SGDLS; CDR2 reads YYNGEE. The CDR3 length is 15 residues. CDR3 DNA sequence: TGTGCCAGCAGCGTCGATGCGGGCGGAGGCGACGAGCAGTACTTC. Its translation: CASSVDAGGGDEQYF.

The rearrangement joins TRBV14 to TRBJ1-1, with a tentative D call TRBD1 (5 bases). V was shortened by 4 bases and J by 11 bases, with 17 bases between the two germline ends. The germline V gene has CDR1 SGHDN and CDR2 FVKESK. CDR3 length: 13 residues. The CDR3 here is CASSPPGRDSAFF. As DNA, the CDR3 is TGTGCCAGCAGCCCGCCCGGCAGGGATTCGGCTTTCTTT.

The gene calls are TRBV18 and TRBJ1-2; D is perhaps TRBD1 (5 bases). Germline assignment: CDR1 KGHSH and CDR2 LQKENI. With 2 bases removed from V and 8 bases from J, the gap between germline ends came to 15 bases. The length of the CDR3 is 14 residues. The CDR3 region has the DNA TGTGCCAGCTCACCAGGTTGGGGCAGCAGGGGCTACACCTTC. As protein: CASSPGWGSRGYTF.

The chain recombines TRBV19 with TRBJ2-1, with 10 positions matching TRBD2. The trim removed 7 bases at V and 4 bases at J, leaving 7 bases unmatched. The CDR3 runs 15 residues. Germline V CDR1 and CDR2: LNHDA, SQIVND (reference sequence). The chain's CDR3 is CASTQRGGWYNEQFF. Written as DNA, the CDR3 is TGTGCCAGTACCCAGCGGGGGGGCTGGTACAATGAGCAGTTCTTC.

The V call is TRBV5-1, the J call TRBJ1-2, with D maybe TRBD1 (6 bases). The CDR3 contains 15 residues. Germline CDR1 and CDR2: SGHRS and YFSETQ. V dropped 0 bases and J dropped 5 bases, with 14 bases sitting between them. CDR3 protein: CASSLDSGVGYGYTF. The CDR3 DNA reads TGCGCCAGCAGCTTGGATTCAGGGGTGGGGTATGGCTACACCTTC.